Listed here are 16 T cell receptor beta chains from one sample, sequenced in a study of blood T cell repertoires in COVID-19. Some clones are missing from TCRdb's copy, which holds only in-frame ones; the method was immunoSEQ multiplex PCR. The data show some 71,000 clones, 84% seen once. The specimen sequenced was peripheral blood. These receptors originate from a man between 50 and 59 years old with COVID-19, enrolled during active disease.

This rearrangement joins TRBV30 to TRBJ2-3; D uncertain. This CDR3 is built from 14 residues. Germline V CDR1 and CDR2: GTSNPN, SVGIG (reference sequence). The V end lost 2 bases, the J end lost 0 bases, and 9 bases lay between the germline ends. The CDR3 sequence is CAWSSILSTDTQYF. CDR3 nucleotides: TGTGCCTGGAGTTCGATACTTAGCACAGATACGCAGTATTTT.

The V and J genes are TRBV6-2 or TRBV6-3 and TRBJ2-1; maybe TRBD1 (7 bases). V was shortened by 5 bases and J by 2 bases, with 13 bases between the two germline ends. Germline assignment: CDR1 MNHEY and CDR2 SVGEGT. The CDR3 extends over 15 amino acids. The CDR3 protein is CASSLLRGAYNEQFF. In DNA form, the CDR3 reads TGTGCCAGCAGTCTTCTCAGGGGGGCCTACAATGAGCAGTTCTTC.

This chain joins TRBV6-2 or TRBV6-3 and TRBJ2-3; maybe TRBD2 (5 bases). Between the trimmed V and J ends, which lost 6 bases and 4 bases, there was a span of 11 bases. Per germline, CDR1 MNHEY and CDR2 SVGEGT. This CDR3 is built from 13 residues. The CDR3, as DNA: TGTGCCAGCAGACCTACGGACTCAGATACGCAGTATTTT. Its translation is CASRPTDSDTQYF.

The V gene is TRBV7-9, the J gene TRBJ2-7; D is perhaps TRBD1 (6 bases). CDR3 size: 12 residues. V lost 5 bases, J lost 8 bases, and 13 bases lay in between. CDR1 is SEHNR, CDR2 FQNEAQ, per germline (reference sequence). DNA for the CDR3: TGTGCCAGCAGCCCTCAACAGGGCCAGCAGTACTTC. Translation: CASSPQQGQQYF.

The chain couples TRBV6-1 to TRBJ2-7; the D gene is possibly TRBD2 (6 bases). CDR1 is MNHNS, CDR2 SASEGT, per germline. The ends were cut back, 0 bases at V and 4 bases at J, with 13 bases in the middle. CDR3 length: 15 residues. CDR3 region: CASSEAETDYYEQYF. The CDR3 bases are TGTGCCAGCAGTGAAGCGGAAACGGACTATTACGAGCAGTACTTC.

This rearrangement joins TRBV30 to TRBJ1-5; TRBD1 matches at 10 bases. The V segment lost 0 bases and the J segment 0 bases; nucleotides outside the gene matches: 11. The CDR3 is 19 residues long. Germline V gives CDR1 GTSNPN, CDR2 SVGIG (reference sequence). The CDR3 DNA follows: TGTGCCTGGAGTGTACGGGGACAGGGGCGCCCTTATAGCAATCAGCCCCAGCATTTT. Its translation is CAWSVRGQGRPYSNQPQHF.

This chain connects TRBV7-2 to TRBJ2-7; perhaps TRBD2 as D (5 bases). The ends were cut back, 2 bases at V and 0 bases at J, with 11 bases in the middle. CDR3 size: 15 residues. Germline CDR1 SGHTA, CDR2 FQGNSA. The CDR3 reads CASSLFTGSSYEQYF. CDR3 coding DNA: TGTGCCAGCAGCTTATTTACGGGGAGCTCCTACGAGCAGTACTTC.

The V and J genes are TRBV18 and TRBJ2-5; D is perhaps TRBD2 (6 bases). The ends were cut back, 3 bases at V and 5 bases at J, with 19 bases in the middle. The germline V gene has CDR1 KGHSH and CDR2 LQKENI. CDR3 length equals 16 residues. Here the CDR3 reads CASSPRDLSMLETQYF. The CDR3 region has the DNA TGTGCCAGCTCACCGCGGGACCTTAGCATGCTGGAGACCCAGTACTTC. The entire variable domain, with the rest obtained from reference TRBV18 and TRBJ2-5, is as follows: NAGVMQNPRHLVRRRGQEARLRCSPMKGHSHVYWYRQLPEEGLKFMVYLQKENIIDESGMPKERFSAEFPKEGPSILRIQQVVRGDSAAYFCASSPRDLSMLETQYFGPGTRLLVL.

This clone was counted only a few times. The CDR3 is CASRLTGGITGELFF. The CDR3 DNA follows: TGCGCCAGCAGACTGACAGGGGGTATCACCGGGGAGCTGTTTTTT. The gene calls are TRBV5-1 and TRBJ2-2; TRBD1 matches 9 bases. The CDR3 runs to 15 residues. Germline loops: CDR1 SGHRS, CDR2 YFSETQ. V shed 5 bases, J shed 4 bases, and the junction held 6 bases outside the gene matches.

This chain uses TRBV6-4 with TRBJ2-1, with 11 bases fitting TRBD2. Germline V gene sequence: CDR1 MRHNA, CDR2 SNTAGT. The CDR3 has 16 residues. J lost 8 bases, V lost 2 bases, and 8 bases had no gene match. The CDR3 DNA reads as TGTGCCAGCAGTGACAATAGCGGGGGGGGAGCCGATGAGCAGTTCTTC. Its protein is CASSDNSGGGADEQFF.

The chain has TRBV7-3 and TRBJ2-1; 16 bases agree with TRBD2. After removal of 4 bases from V and 9 bases from J, the junction contained 15 bases not matched to a gene. Germline V gene lookup returns CDR1 SGHTA and CDR2 FQGTGA. The CDR3 runs to 19 residues. In DNA form, the CDR3 reads TGTGCCAGCAGCTCCTCCGAGGGACTAGCGGGGGGGCATTTTCGTGAGCAGTTCTTC. It specifies CASSSSEGLAGGHFREQFF.

The chain uses TRBV5-4 and TRBJ2-2; D possibly corresponds to TRBD1 (6 bases). V gave up 2 bases and J gave up 4 bases, with 15 bases separating them. Germline V gene data show CDR1 as SGHNT and CDR2 as YYREEE (reference sequence). This CDR3 is 16 amino acids long. Here the CDR3 reads CASSFGVTGPTGELFF. The CDR3 DNA sequence: TGTGCCAGCAGCTTTGGTGTAACAGGGCCCACCGGGGAGCTGTTTTTT.

The chain recombines TRBV6-5 with TRBJ2-3, with 7 bases aligning to TRBD1. This CDR3 is 14 amino acids long. Germline V gene lookup returns CDR1 MNHEY and CDR2 SVGAGI. V trimming: 6 bases; J trimming: 6 bases; junction bases outside the gene matches: 9. CDR3 coding DNA: TGTGCCAGCAGCGTTACGTTGGGACAGGATACGCAGTATTTT. Encoded protein: CASSVTLGQDTQYF.

The V call is TRBV14, the J call TRBJ2-3; D may be TRBD1 (5 bases). With 1 base removed from V and 1 base from J, the gap between germline ends came to 18 bases. The CDR3 is 18 residues long. Germline values: CDR1 SGHDN, CDR2 FVKESK. This chain's CDR3 is CASSQGKGVSVGTDTQYF. The CDR3 DNA follows: TGTGCCAGCAGCCAAGGGAAAGGGGTCAGTGTCGGCACAGATACGCAGTATTTT.

The chain couples TRBV29-1 to TRBJ2-7; tentatively, D is TRBD1 (6 bases). Trimming stripped 6 bases from V and 0 bases from J, with 12 bases between. There are 13 residues in the CDR3. The germline gives CDR1 SQVTM, CDR2 ANQGSEA. For the CDR3, the DNA is TGCAGCGTGGTAAACAGGGTCTCCTACGAGCAGTACTTC. Its protein is CSVVNRVSYEQYF.

J is TRBJ2-1 and V is TRBV4-1, with TRBD2 matching 8 bases. The CDR3 runs 17 residues. With 6 bases clipped from V and 6 bases from J, the junction kept 16 bases outside the gene matches. Germline V gene sequence: CDR1 MGHRA, CDR2 YSYEKL. Written as DNA, the CDR3 is TGCGCCAGCAGGCACGTCCGTGGGACTAGGGCGATCAATGAGCAGTTCTTC. Protein sequence: CASRHVRGTRAINEQFF.